Following are 5 T cell receptor beta chains from one sample sequenced in a study of blood T cell repertoires in COVID-19. Profiled with immunoSEQ multiplex PCR; TCRdb holds only in-frame clones, not every one. The sample has about 67,000 clones, roughly 73% seen once. Material for sequencing was peripheral blood. All receptors come from a woman aged 55-75 years with acute or convalescent COVID-19.

This chain's CDR3 is CASSVDHTTDTQYF. CDR3 in DNA: TGTGCCAGCAGCGTAGATCACACCACAGATACGCAGTATTTT. V and J are TRBV9 and TRBJ2-3; D is undetermined. CDR3 length: 14 residues. CDR1 is SGDLS and CDR2 is YYNGEE in the germline V gene. V was cut by 0 bases and J by 2 bases, with 7 bases left in between.

This clone was counted a single time. The chain couples TRBV2 to TRBJ2-1; D uncertain. The germline V gene has CDR1 SNHLY and CDR2 FYNNEI. The CDR3 extends over 16 amino acids. V was shortened by 6 bases and J by 0 bases, with 15 bases between the two germline ends. DNA for the CDR3: TGTGCCAGCAGCGGAGACCCCCAAAGCTCCTACAATGAGCAGTTCTTC. It specifies CASSGDPQSSYNEQFF.

The chain has TRBV5-1 and TRBJ2-5, with 7 nucleotides matching TRBD2. The CDR3 covers 14 residues. J was trimmed by 5 bases and V by 2 bases; bases with no gene match: 6. The germline V gene encodes CDR1 SGHRS and CDR2 YFSETQ. Here the CDR3 DNA reads TGCGCCAGCAGCTTCTCGGGGGGTGAGGAGACCCAGTACTTC. Protein product: CASSFSGGEETQYF.

The V and J genes are TRBV5-4 and TRBJ2-2, with D possibly being TRBD1 (6 bases). The V and J ends lost 3 bases and 8 bases respectively, with 8 bases between them. Germline V gene data show CDR1 as SGHNT and CDR2 as YYREEE (reference sequence). The length of the CDR3 is 12 residues. CDR3 DNA sequence: TGTGCCAGCAGCTCCGGGACAGGGGAGCTGTTTTTT. Protein: CASSSGTGELFF.

The rearrangement links TRBV9 to TRBJ2-6; weak D call: TRBD2 (5 bases). Germline lookup yields CDR1 SGDLS and CDR2 YYNGEE. The length of the CDR3 is 18 residues. The V and J ends lost 0 bases and 2 bases respectively, with 15 bases between them. The DNA of the CDR3 is TGTGCCAGCAGCGTAGGTCGGGGTTTAATTGCTGGGGCCAACGTCCTGACTTTC. Translation gives CASSVGRGLIAGANVLTF.